The next 27 T cell receptor beta chains were all read from a single sample in a study of response to subunit inactivated influenza vaccine (dated by TCRdb to 2017 to 2018). The library relied on RT-PCR. This sample was sequenced with an Illumina HiSeq 2500. TCRdb passed the public sequencing reads through fastp at Q25 and MiXCR, retaining productive beta sequences. Each record represents a unique CDR3 protein, reported with the most common genes and DNA among its rows. Recorded for this sample are 590,000 or so distinct CDR3 sequences; 14% of them occurred a single time. The ten largest clones take up 6.5% to 8% of the sample. This specimen was PBMCs from blood, taken 14 to 15 days before vaccination. These receptors all come from a man aged 50-59 years who received an inactivated influenza vaccine. Donor details come from another sample of the same person, matched by shared clones.

The CDR3 region is CASSQVATGVTYGYTF. The DNA for the CDR3 is TGCGCCAGCAGCCAAGTCGCGACAGGGGTTACCTATGGCTACACCTTC. J is TRBJ1-2 and V is TRBV5-1; TRBD1 matches at 8 bases. The CDR3 is 16 residues long. V was clipped by 4 bases and J by 4 bases; unmatched bases: 12. The germline gives CDR1 SGHRS, CDR2 YFSETQ.

The table lists this clonotype with a few counts. The chain couples TRBV2 to TRBJ2-7; 8 bases fit TRBD2. J was trimmed by 7 bases and V by 7 bases; bases with no gene match: 15. CDR3 size: 15 residues. The germline V gene encodes CDR1 SNHLY and CDR2 FYNNEI. CDR3: CASTRGVGGAGEQYF. DNA of the CDR3: TGTGCCAGCACCCGAGGGGTCGGGGGGGCAGGGGAGCAGTACTTC.

This clonotype was found a few times. V is TRBV11-3 and J is TRBJ2-1; tentative D call: TRBD1 (5 bases). The CDR3 contains 16 residues. The V gene's germline CDR1 is SGHNT and CDR2 YENEEA. Between the trimmed V and J ends, which lost 5 bases and 7 bases, there was a span of 21 bases. The CDR3 spells CASSTLGVVLKNEQFF. The CDR3 region has the DNA TGTGCCAGCAGCACCCTAGGGGTGGTTTTGAAGAATGAGCAGTTCTTC. Drawing the rest from reference TRBV11-3 and TRBJ2-1, the complete variable domain is EAGVVQSPRYKIIEKKQPVAFWCNPISGHNTLYWYLQNLGQGPELLIRYENEEAVDDSQLPKDRFSAERLKGVDSTLKIQPAELGDSAVYLCASSTLGVVLKNEQFFGPGTRLTVL.

This clonotype appeared many times. The V gene is TRBV6-2 or TRBV6-3, the J gene TRBJ2-2; D remains ambiguous. Trimming left V 2 bases short and J 6 bases short, with 13 bases between. The CDR3 has 15 amino acids. Germline-derived CDR1 and CDR2 are MNHEY and SVGEGT. In DNA form, the CDR3 reads TGTGCCAGCAGTTACACCCTTAGCAACGCCGGGGAGCTGTTTTTT. This translates into CASSYTLSNAGELFF.

A few counts support this clonotype. The CDR3 nucleotides are TGTGCCAGCAGCCAAGAGGGGCTGACCTACGAGCAGTACTTC. Translation gives CASSQEGLTYEQYF. The chain couples TRBV14 to TRBJ2-7; D perhaps matches TRBD1 (5 bases). The CDR3 has 14 residues. Looked up from germline, CDR1 is SGHDN and CDR2 is FVKESK. V was clipped by 0 bases and J by 2 bases, with 8 bases between them. Full variable domain (outside the CDR3, taken from reference TRBV14 and TRBJ2-7): EAGVTQFPSHSVIEKGQTVTLRCDPISGHDNLYWYRRVMGKEIKFLLHFVKESKQDESGMPNNRFLAERTGGTYSTLKVQPAELEDSGVYFCASSQEGLTYEQYFGPGTRLTVT.

The genes are TRBV12-3 or TRBV12-4 and TRBJ2-1, with D uncertain. Trimming shortened V by 6 bases and J by 8 bases, and 11 bases separated the two germline ends. CDR3 length equals 12 residues. DNA of the CDR3: TGTGCCAGCAGGTTGGACCCCCATGAGCAGTTCTTC. This sequence encodes CASRLDPHEQFF.

The chain employs TRBV12-3 or TRBV12-4 and TRBJ1-2; TRBD1 matches at 8 bases. This CDR3 region has 13 residues. With V trimmed by 6 bases and J by 8 bases, 8 bases remained unmatched. The CDR3 region has the DNA TGTGCCAGCAGGGAGGGACAGGCCGTGGGCTACACCTTC. Translation: CASREGQAVGYTF.

The chain carries TRBV24-1 and TRBJ2-1; 7 bases map to TRBD1. Germline CDR1 KGHDR, CDR2 SFDVKD. Trimming at V came to 10 bases and at J to 7 bases, leaving 15 bases not matched to a gene. This CDR3 comprises 15 residues. CDR3 loop: CATGDRDSRSNEQFF. CDR3 DNA: TGTGCCACGGGGGACCGGGACAGCCGCTCTAATGAGCAGTTCTTC.

This clonotype was counted once. V and J are TRBV5-4 and TRBJ2-1, with D uncertain. CDR1 and CDR2 (germline): SGHNT, YYREEE (reference sequence). V lost 0 bases to trimming and J lost 4 bases, with 8 bases between them. The CDR3 is 14 residues long. The CDR3 bases are TGTGCCAGCAGCTTGGTAGAACCGTACAATGAGCAGTTCTTC. Its translation: CASSLVEPYNEQFF.

J is TRBJ2-2 and V is TRBV5-1; the D gene is possibly TRBD2 (5 bases). This CDR3 region has 15 residues. The germline gives CDR1 SGHRS, CDR2 YFSETQ. V gave up 2 bases and J gave up 2 bases, with 10 bases separating them. The CDR3 nucleotides are TGCGCCAGCAGCTTCTCCGGGGATAACACCGGGGAGCTGTTTTTT. Protein sequence: CASSFSGDNTGELFF. The whole variable domain, filled in from reference TRBV5-1 and TRBJ2-2, reads KAGVTQTPRYLIKTRGQQVTLSCSPISGHRSVSWYQQTPGQGLQFLFEYFSETQRNKGNFPGRFSGRQFSNSRSEMNVSTLELGDSALYLCASSFSGDNTGELFFGEGSRLTVL.

In its sample, this clonotype was seen a few times. This sequence joins TRBV5-1 and TRBJ2-1; D not resolved. This CDR3 region has 17 residues. V shed 1 base and J shed 0 bases, with 14 bases lying between them. Per the germline V gene, CDR1 is SGHRS and CDR2 is YFSETQ. CDR3 residues: CASSLRGPFSSYNEQFF. The DNA of the CDR3 is TGCGCCAGCAGCTTGAGAGGACCATTCAGCTCCTACAATGAGCAGTTCTTC. Based on the CDR3 plus reference TRBV5-1 and TRBJ2-1, the full variable domain is KAGVTQTPRYLIKTRGQQVTLSCSPISGHRSVSWYQQTPGQGLQFLFEYFSETQRNKGNFPGRFSGRQFSNSRSEMNVSTLELGDSALYLCASSLRGPFSSYNEQFFGPGTRLTVL.

This clonotype was seen a handful of times. V is TRBV20-1 and J is TRBJ2-1, with TRBD2 matching 13 bases. The germline V gene encodes CDR1 DFQATT and CDR2 SNEGSKA (reference sequence). V lost 6 bases to trimming and J lost 3 bases; unmatched junction nucleotides: 8. The CDR3 is made up of 16 amino acids. The CDR3 DNA reads TGCAGTGCCCGGACTAGCGGGGGCCCCGGCTACAATGAGCAGTTCTTC. As protein: CSARTSGGPGYNEQFF.

V is TRBV5-1 and J is TRBJ2-4; TRBD2 matches 10 bases. V shed 0 bases and J 8 bases; nucleotides not matched to a gene: 8. The CDR3 has 16 amino acids. Germline CDR1 is SGHRS and CDR2 is YFSETQ. In DNA form, the CDR3 reads TGCGCCAGCAGCTTGGGGAGACTAGCGGGTGGGGACATTCAGTACTTC. Its protein product is CASSLGRLAGGDIQYF.

This clonotype was observed at least ten times. J is TRBJ2-6 and V is TRBV19; unclear D gene. The germline gives CDR1 LNHDA, CDR2 SQIVND (reference sequence). The CDR3 loop spans 16 amino acids. Trimming stripped 1 base from V and 0 bases from J, with 7 bases between. CDR3 DNA: TGTGCCAGTAGTATAGGCGGTAGCTCTGGGGCCAACGTCCTGACTTTC. Its translation is CASSIGGSSGANVLTF.

The chain carries TRBV6-1 and TRBJ2-6; D remains ambiguous. The length of the CDR3 is 15 residues. The germline CDR1 and CDR2 sequences are MNHNS and SASEGT. Trimming took 5 bases from V and 3 from J, leaving 11 bases between them. CDR3 amino acids: CASSTTASGANVLTF. CDR3 DNA: TGTGCCAGCAGTACGACGGCTAGTGGGGCCAACGTCCTGACTTTC.

This clonotype was seen ten or more times. This chain uses TRBV4-1 with TRBJ1-6; D may be TRBD1 (5 bases). V lost 2 bases and J 2 bases, leaving 7 bases between the germline ends. Germline V lookup: CDR1 MGHRA, CDR2 YSYEKL. The length of the CDR3 is 15 residues. CDR3 coding DNA: TGCGCCAGCAGCCAAACAGGCCCCTATAATTCACCCCTCCACTTT. It codes for CASSQTGPYNSPLHF.

This chain links TRBV7-2 with TRBJ2-1; unclear D gene. Trimming shortened V by 6 bases and J by 8 bases, and 11 bases separated the two germline ends. Per the germline V gene, CDR1 is SGHTA and CDR2 is FQGNSA. The CDR3 runs 12 residues. The CDR3 sequence: CASRPTWDEQFF. The CDR3 nucleotides are TGTGCCAGCAGACCGACGTGGGATGAGCAGTTCTTC.

In this sample, this clonotype turned up a few times. This sequence joins TRBV3-1 and TRBJ1-1, with no clear D. This CDR3 has 15 amino acids. The germline gives CDR1 LGHDT, CDR2 YNNKEL (reference sequence). Trimming left V 4 bases short and J 2 bases short, with 14 bases between. CDR3 DNA: TGTGCCAGCAGCCCGTATCGACTGGCAAACACTGAAGCTTTCTTT. Protein: CASSPYRLANTEAFF.

In its sample, this clonotype was seen a few times. The rearrangement joins TRBV11-2 to TRBJ2-5; a possible D gene is TRBD2 (6 bases). Between the trimmed V and J ends, which lost 6 bases and 4 bases, there was a span of 15 bases. CDR1 is SGHAT and CDR2 is FQNNGV in the germline V gene. The CDR3 covers 14 residues. The CDR3 loop reads CASSTPEEGETQYF. The CDR3 bases are TGTGCCAGCAGTACACCCGAGGAGGGAGAGACCCAGTACTTC.

The chain couples TRBV7-2 to TRBJ2-5; TRBD2 matches at 8 bases. The length of the CDR3 is 15 residues. The V gene end was trimmed by 4 bases and the J gene end by 5 bases; junction bases not matched to a gene: 9. Germline assignment: CDR1 SGHTA and CDR2 FQGNSA. In DNA, the CDR3 is TGTGCCAGCAGCTCCCAGAGCGGGGGCCTCGAGACCCAGTACTTC. This encodes CASSSQSGGLETQYF.

This clonotype has a handful of counts. The chain recombines TRBV10-3 with TRBJ2-1, with 9 bases that match TRBD2. This CDR3 is 15 amino acids long. Looked up from germline, CDR1 is ENHRY and CDR2 is SYGVKD. The ends lost 0 bases at V and 8 bases at J; junction bases unmatched: 5. CDR3 protein: CAISESGLAGDEQFF. The CDR3, as DNA: TGTGCCATCAGTGAGTCGGGTTTAGCGGGGGATGAGCAGTTCTTC.

This clonotype has a handful of counts. This chain connects TRBV28 to TRBJ2-1; 8 bases agree with TRBD1. J gave up 6 bases and V 6 bases, and 7 bases lay outside the gene matches. The CDR3 spans 14 residues. Per germline, CDR1 MDHEN and CDR2 SYDVKM. For the CDR3, the DNA is TGTGCCAGCAGCCAGGACAGGGTGTCCAATGAGCAGTTCTTC. Its translation: CASSQDRVSNEQFF.

This clonotype was found a few times. This chain uses TRBV15 with TRBJ2-5; tentatively, D is TRBD1 (5 bases). With 0 bases removed from V and 2 bases from J, the gap between germline ends came to 16 bases. The length of the CDR3 is 17 residues. Germline V gives CDR1 LNHNV, CDR2 YYDKDF (reference sequence). The CDR3 nucleotides read TGTGCCACCAGCAGAGATTGGATAGGGGCGAGACAAGAGACCCAGTACTTC. It encodes CATSRDWIGARQETQYF. The full variable domain, in which reference TRBV15 and TRBJ2-5 provide the parts outside the CDR3, is DAMVIQNPRYQVTQFGKPVTLSCSQTLNHNVMYWYQQKSSQAPKLLFHYYDKDFNNEADTPDNFQSRRPNTSFCFLDIRSPGLGDTAMYLCATSRDWIGARQETQYFGPGTRLLVL.

This clonotype turned up a few times. The rearrangement links TRBV6-2 or TRBV6-3 to TRBJ2-1, with TRBD2 identical over 9 bases. The V gene end was trimmed by 7 bases and the J gene end by 9 bases; junction bases not matched to a gene: 16. Germline-derived CDR1 and CDR2 are MNHEY and SVGEGT. The CDR3 has 16 residues. The CDR3, as DNA: TGTGCCAGCACTACCGGGGTGAGCGGGAGGATGGTTGAGCAGTTCTTC. Its translation: CASTTGVSGRMVEQFF.

There are many counts of this clonotype. This chain links TRBV7-2 with TRBJ2-7; unclear D gene. CDR1 is SGHTA, CDR2 FQGNSA, per germline. V was shortened by 5 bases and J by 2 bases, with 7 bases between the two germline ends. CDR3 size: 12 residues. The CDR3 sequence: CASSPLAYEQYF. The CDR3 nucleotides read TGTGCCAGCAGCCCCCTCGCCTACGAGCAGTACTTC.

This clonotype was seen a few times. The chain links TRBV18 to TRBJ2-3, with 12 bases identical to TRBD2. The junction had 11 bases not matched to a gene; V was cut back by 3 bases and J by 4 bases. This CDR3 comprises 18 residues. Germline-derived CDR1 and CDR2 are KGHSH and LQKENI. The CDR3 sequence: CASSPSSGRATRPDTQYF. The CDR3 nucleotides read TGTGCCAGCTCACCTTCTAGCGGGAGGGCCACGAGGCCAGATACGCAGTATTTT.

This clonotype appeared a few times. The V and J genes are TRBV10-3 and TRBJ2-7; no reliable D call. The CDR3 extends over 13 amino acids. V was clipped by 8 bases and J by 2 bases, with 13 bases between them. CDR1 and CDR2 from the germline V gene are ENHRY and SYGVKD. DNA for the CDR3: TGTGCCATCGCCGTTGGTTCCGCCTACGAGCAGTACTTC. Amino acids: CAIAVGSAYEQYF.